This TCR beta chain appears in the sequencing data of a study of cytomegalovirus exposure and HLA in healthy donors. Whole-study findings and limits: Rarity marked most TCR sequences, yet some public TCRs occurred in many donors.

V dropped 3 bases and J dropped 4; count of bases not matched to a gene: 3. The CDR3 length is 15 residues. Looked up from germline, CDR1 is SGHAT and CDR2 is FQNNGV. A single count supports this clone. Its specificity is unknown. 60 Vbeta and 13 Jbeta primers were used in PCR. Assay used: immunoSEQ multiplex PCR; TCRdb lists only in-frame clones, some missing. The sample records under 250,000 clones, approximately 82% being singletons. Healthy bone marrow donors made up the donors. The J gene is TRBJ1-4, the V gene TRBV11-2; the match to TRBD1 covers 9 bases. This TCR came from a woman aged 55-75 years in good health and CMV-seropositive. The sequencing sample was made of PBMCs. The CDR3 coding sequence is TGTGCCAGCAGCTTTTACAGGGGGCGTAATGAAAAACTGTTTTTT. Protein product: CASSFYRGRNEKLFF.